Below are 6 T cell receptor beta chains sequenced from a single sample in a study of vaccination and CD4 T cells after COVID-19. Antigens of these TCRs are unknown. An Oncomine TCR Beta short-read assay was used to sequence the DNA from cultured CD4+ T cells. TCRdb reanalysed the PCR reads using MiXCR and keeps one entry per CDR3 protein. The sample has some 10,000 distinct CDR3 sequences, around 75% seen once. Treatment in this sample: approximately nine-day PBMC culture with coronavirus spike peptide pools or control peptides (ViraFEST assay). The sequenced sample was CD4+ T cells from blood, cultured in vitro. These receptors were collected from a human donor who had recovered from COVID-19.

The sample holds a few counts of this clonotype. The V and J genes are TRBV24-1 and TRBJ1-2; 8 nucleotides agree with TRBD1. CDR3 size: 14 residues. Germline loops: CDR1 KGHDR, CDR2 SFDVKD. Trimming removed 3 bases from V and 2 bases from J; junction bases left unmatched: 1. The CDR3 nucleotides read TGTGCCACCAGTGATGCAGGGGGCAACTATGGCTACACCTTC. Protein: CATSDAGGNYGYTF.

This clonotype appeared once. The chain has TRBV7-8 and TRBJ1-2; 8 bases line up with TRBD1. CDR3 length: 14 amino acids. Germline V CDR1 and CDR2: SGHVS, FQNEAQ. The V gene end was trimmed by 5 bases and the J gene end by 5 bases; junction bases not matched to a gene: 7. The CDR3 DNA reads TGTGCCAGCAGCATCCGGGACAGGACTTATGGCTACACCTTC. This sequence encodes CASSIRDRTYGYTF.

This clonotype was seen a few times. Here the CDR3 DNA reads TGTGCCAGCAGAAAGCTAGCGGTGAACACCGGGGAGCTGTTTTTT. This codes for CASRKLAVNTGELFF. The V and J genes are TRBV6-2 or TRBV6-3 and TRBJ2-2; TRBD2 matches at 7 bases. CDR1 is MNHEY and CDR2 is SVGEGT in the germline V gene. The CDR3 runs to 15 residues. Trimming took 6 bases from V and 1 from J; bases not matched to a gene: 5.

The V call is TRBV15, the J call TRBJ1-2, with 9 bases lining up with TRBD1. Germline V gene lookup returns CDR1 LNHNV and CDR2 YYDKDF (reference sequence). There are 17 residues in the CDR3. The V gene end was trimmed by 3 bases and the J gene end by 6 bases; junction bases not matched to a gene: 14. CDR3 amino acids: CATSRESTGGRVDGYTF. The CDR3 DNA follows: TGTGCCACCAGCAGGGAGTCGACAGGGGGAAGGGTCGATGGCTACACCTTC.

This chain links TRBV24-1 with TRBJ2-3; 8 positions agree with TRBD2. Losses at the gene ends were 8 bases for V and 4 bases for J; bases not matched to a gene: 7. This CDR3 has 14 residues. Germline V gene lookup returns CDR1 KGHDR and CDR2 SFDVKD. DNA of the CDR3: TGTGCCACCACCCTCAGCGGGAGTGCAGATACGCAGTATTTT. Amino acids: CATTLSGSADTQYF.

The CDR3 nucleotides are TGTGCCAGCAGCTTAGGCGCAGGGGAGCATGGCTACACCTTC. It translates to CASSLGAGEHGYTF. V gene TRBV11-2 combines with J gene TRBJ1-2, with D possibly TRBD1 on 6 matching bases. The CDR3 has 14 residues. Trimming cost V 1 base and J 6 bases, with 12 bases left between them. From germline, CDR1 is SGHAT and CDR2 FQNNGV.